The T cell receptor beta chain described here comes from a study of blood T cell repertoires in COVID-19. Looking at the study overall: The origin of the acute and convalescent COVID-19 samples was the United States, Italy and Spain. PBMCs, B-cell-depleted T cells, or T cells provided the cDNA or gDNA that made up the material.

This CDR3 has 14 residues. Germline-derived CDR1 and CDR2 are GTSNPN and SVGIG (reference sequence). V dropped 0 bases and J dropped 4 bases, with 10 bases sitting between them. Original analysis: Reference gene primers were amplified, and this amplification served to estimate nucleated cell counts. Repertoires were generated with immunoSEQ multiplex PCR, while TCRdb's copy carries only in-frame clones and drops some. D and trimming were read from the DNA, whereas the V and J calls and clone size are those reported in that table. The sample holds some 58,000 clones, approximately 87% seen once. The chain combines TRBV30 with TRBJ2-4, with D possibly TRBD1 on 6 matching bases. The sequence was obtained from a man aged 45 to 65 with acute or convalescent COVID-19. Sequences were obtained from peripheral blood. CDR3 nucleotide sequence: TGTGCCTGGAGTGTACAGGGTCCAAAAAACATTCAGTACTTC. Its translation is CAWSVQGPKNIQYF.